This TCR beta chain came from a study of identical twins. Germline V lookup: CDR1 SGHRS, CDR2 YFSETQ. Unmatched junction bases numbered 5, after V lost 2 bases and J lost 4 bases. The CDR3 extends over 15 amino acids. TCRdb reprocessed the 5' RACE reads with MiXCR, giving one entry per CDR3 protein. The sample holds fewer than 550,000 distinct CDR3 sequences; approximately 16% are singletons and the top ten take more than 0.4%. The sample was also linked to a second study, of yellow fever vaccine responses in identical twins.

This TCR was recovered from a woman younger than 30 in good health. Sample: CD4+ T cells sorted from blood. The genes are TRBV5-1 and TRBJ2-2; 7 positions match TRBD2. The CDR3: CASSLGTTGTGELFF. The CDR3 DNA is TGCGCCAGCAGCTTAGGGACTACCGGCACCGGGGAGCTGTTTTTT.